This T cell receptor (beta chain) was documented in a study of shared clonotypes between healthy human individuals. Findings and caveats of the study: Clonotype sharing among donors was thought likely to change with sequencing depth.

This clone was detected only once. The antigen is undetermined. Other DNA sequences in this specimen translate into the identical CDR3. Unsorted PBMC contributed approximately 300 ng DNA, roughly 30,000 T cell genomes, to each replicate PCR. As processed by the authors: ImmunoSEQ junction-only sequences lacked quality scores, so their filtering differed. Measured with immunoSEQ multiplex PCR; TCRdb has only the in-frame clones, and not every one. That table is the source of V, J and clone size, and D and trimming were worked out from the DNA. The sample consists of some 500,000 clones, about 80% of them appearing once. V lost 1 base to trimming and J lost 0 bases, with 7 bases between them. The CDR3 covers 15 residues. CDR1 is LNHDA and CDR2 is SQIVND in the germline V gene (reference sequence).

The receptor comes from a woman between 40 and 50 years old in good health. Some clones in this sample may be carry-over from other donors' samples. Sequenced sample: PBMCs. The rearrangement uses TRBV19 and TRBJ1-5, with TRBD1 as a possible D gene (6 bases). This CDR3 reads CASSIARGSNQPQHF. DNA for the CDR3: TGTGCCAGTAGTATAGCCAGGGGTAGCAATCAGCCCCAGCATTTT.